Included here is one TCR beta chain sequence, with context. What it binds is unknown. These data belong to a study of shared clonotypes between healthy human individuals. Across the whole study: The composition of the donors was a couple of women and a few men aged 18 to 49. Whole-study results and caveats: Approximately 5.1% was the fraction of naive CD4 clonotypes found shared across a few donors. Sequencing of the sorted subsets was shown by rarefaction to be incomplete despite large depth.

This CDR3 is built from 15 residues. Germline loops: CDR1 MDHEN, CDR2 SYDVKM. Trimming took 3 bases from V and 0 from J; bases not matched to a gene: 2. TCRdb's table, derived via immunoSEQ multiplex PCR, lists solely in-frame clones and lacks some. The table includes around 2.5 million clones, over 85% detected once. The receptor was derived from a man younger than 35 in good health. Some clones in this sample may be carry-over from other donors' samples. The chain links TRBV28 to TRBJ1-2; TRBD1 agrees at 9 bases. Source material: naive CD4+ T cells from PBMCs. Subset defined: CD45RA+ positively selected. CDR3 nucleotides: TGTGCCAGCAGTTTCGGACAGGGGTCTAACTATGGCTACACCTTC. Translated, it gives CASSFGQGSNYGYTF.